This T cell receptor beta chain is from a study of T cells in localized non-small cell lung cancer. Findings and caveats of the study: Elevated circulating T cell density in blood was associated with longer overall survival.

This table comes from immunoSEQ multiplex PCR, and its TCRdb copy is limited to in-frame clones, with some not included. The sample yields some 31,000 clones, 85% to 90% seen once. To note about this clone: Its antigen is unknown.

The CDR3 is 14 residues long. The V and J ends lost 6 bases and 2 bases, in that order; junction bases with no gene match: 6. CDR1 LGHNT and CDR2 FRNRAP come from the germline V gene. V and J are TRBV12-5 and TRBJ2-7; 8 bases align to TRBD2. The sample consisted of peripheral blood, taken before any cancer treatment. The source is a woman aged 40 to 75 with stage I lung adenocarcinoma. CDR3 protein: CASGPREGTYEQYF. Here the CDR3 DNA reads TGTGCTAGTGGACCCCGGGAGGGGACCTACGAGCAGTACTTC.